These 30 T cell receptor beta chains came from one sample sequenced in a study of T cell responses to AZD1222 COVID-19 vaccine. Profiling relied on immunoSEQ multiplex PCR, and the TCRdb table lists in-frame clones only, not all of them. The data hold about 99,000 clones, with about nine tenths observed a single time. This specimen consisted of peripheral blood, obtained 28 days after the second dose of the MenACWY control vaccine. Source of these receptors: an adult who received the MenACWY meningococcal vaccine as a control.

The chain is built from TRBV21-1 and TRBJ2-7; the D segment call TRBD1 is taken from the table without a DNA check. TRBV21-1 is a pseudogene locus. The CDR3 loop spans 16 amino acids. CDR3 coding DNA: TGTGCCAGCAGCGTCAGACGGGACAGGGAGACCTACGAGCAGTACTTC. This translates into CASSVRRDRETYEQYF.

This chain links TRBV28 with TRBJ2-7, with no clear D. Germline CDR1 MDHEN, CDR2 SYDVKM. This CDR3 is 15 amino acids long. The V end was cut by 5 bases, the J end by 0 bases, with 14 bases between. The CDR3 loop reads CASSPTWTVSYEQYF. For the CDR3, the DNA is TGTGCCAGCAGTCCCACCTGGACGGTCTCCTACGAGCAGTACTTC.

The V call is TRBV15, the J call TRBJ1-2; no definite D call. The CDR3 totals 15 residues. Trimming took off 0 bases at V and 0 bases at J, with 8 bases between the two ends. CDR1 is LNHNV, CDR2 YYDKDF, per germline (reference sequence). The CDR3 sequence: CATSREGGSNYGYTF. CDR3 sequence (DNA): TGTGCCACCAGCAGAGAAGGAGGGTCTAACTATGGCTACACCTTC.

J is TRBJ1-5 and V is TRBV30; weak D call: TRBD1 (5 bases). This CDR3 comprises 15 residues. Germline V gene data show CDR1 as GTSNPN and CDR2 as SVGIG (reference sequence). Trimming took 1 base from V and 1 from J, leaving 11 bases between them. In DNA, the CDR3 is TGTGCCTGGAGTGGACACGGGGGGAGCAATCAGCCCCAGCATTTT. Translated, it gives CAWSGHGGSNQPQHF.

The chain carries TRBV18 and TRBJ2-5; tentatively, D is TRBD2 (6 bases). Germline V lookup: CDR1 KGHSH, CDR2 LQKENI. Trimming left V 5 bases short and J 2 bases short, with 9 bases between. This CDR3 is 13 amino acids long. CDR3 loop: CASSVSGQETQYF. CDR3 nucleotide sequence: TGTGCCAGCTCAGTTAGCGGACAAGAGACCCAGTACTTC.

The V call is TRBV5-1, the J call TRBJ1-1; D gene unclear. CDR1 and CDR2 from the germline V gene are SGHRS and YFSETQ. The CDR3 is 12 residues long. Trimming left V 4 bases short and J 8 bases short, with 12 bases between. The CDR3 sequence: CASSPWEGEAFF. DNA of the CDR3: TGCGCCAGCAGCCCGTGGGAGGGCGAAGCTTTCTTT.

The chain uses TRBV7-8 and TRBJ2-5; the D gene is possibly TRBD2 (5 bases). Between the trimmed V and J ends, which lost 6 bases and 5 bases, there was a span of 16 bases. CDR1 and CDR2 from the germline V gene are SGHVS and FQNEAQ. This CDR3 contains 14 residues. Here the CDR3 DNA reads TGTGCCAGCAGTGAAGGGAGAAGAACGGAGACCCAGTACTTC. Translation: CASSEGRRTETQYF.

The V call is TRBV7-2, the J call TRBJ1-5; 8 bases agree with TRBD1. V gave up 4 bases and J gave up 7 bases; unmatched junction bases: 6. There are 14 residues in the CDR3. Germline V gene lookup returns CDR1 SGHTA and CDR2 FQGNSA. CDR3 loop: CASSSNRGKQPQHF. CDR3 nucleotides: TGTGCCAGCAGCTCAAACAGGGGGAAACAGCCCCAGCATTTT. Combining the CDR3 with reference TRBV7-2 and TRBJ1-5 gives the whole variable domain GAGVSQSPSNKVTEKGKDVELRCDPISGHTALYWYRQSLGQGLEFLIYFQGNSAPDKSGLPSDRFSAERTGGSVSTLTIQRTQQEDSAVYLCASSSNRGKQPQHFGDGTRLSIL.

The V and J genes are TRBV28 and TRBJ1-3, with D unresolved. The V end was cut by 2 bases, the J end by 0 bases, with 8 bases between. This CDR3 has 15 residues. Germline V CDR1 and CDR2: MDHEN, SYDVKM. The CDR3 is CASSLLLRSGNTIYF. The CDR3 nucleotides read TGTGCCAGCAGTTTACTGCTGCGCTCTGGAAACACCATATATTTT.

The V and J genes are TRBV5-1 and TRBJ2-1; D is unclear. Deletions cut 0 bases from V and 5 bases from J, with 3 bases between. Looked up from germline, CDR1 is SGHRS and CDR2 is YFSETQ. The CDR3 covers 12 residues. The CDR3 bases are TGCGCCAGCAGCTTGGTGGACAATGAGCAGTTCTTC. Encoded protein: CASSLVDNEQFF.

The V call is TRBV9, the J call TRBJ2-3; 7 bases map to TRBD1. V trimming: 4 bases; J trimming: 1 base; junction bases outside the gene matches: 9. CDR3 size: 16 residues. Germline values: CDR1 SGDLS, CDR2 YYNGEE. DNA for the CDR3: TGTGCCAGCAGCCCCAATACAGGGGCTGGCACAGATACGCAGTATTTT. It yields the protein CASSPNTGAGTDTQYF.

The chain recombines TRBV3-1 (or the pseudogene TRBV3-2) with TRBJ2-2; TRBD1 aligns across 9 bases. With 3 bases clipped from V and 5 bases from J, the junction kept 4 bases outside the gene matches. The CDR3 length is 15 residues. In germline, CDR1 is LGHDT, CDR2 YNNKEL (reference sequence). The CDR3 loop is CASSHRTGVTGELFF. The CDR3 DNA reads TGTGCCAGCAGCCACCGGACAGGGGTGACCGGGGAGCTGTTTTTT.

The rearrangement joins TRBV5-1 to TRBJ2-7; 7 positions match TRBD1. J lost 3 bases, V lost 4 bases, and 10 bases had no gene match. Germline values: CDR1 SGHRS, CDR2 YFSETQ. The CDR3 contains 15 residues. In nucleotides, the CDR3 is TGCGCCAGCAGCATAAACCGGGACAGCTTCTACGAGCAGTACTTC. Translated: CASSINRDSFYEQYF.

The V gene is TRBV5-4, the J gene TRBJ2-7, with 8 positions matching TRBD2. Germline CDR1 is SGHNT and CDR2 is YYREEE (reference sequence). There are 17 residues in the CDR3. V was clipped by 3 bases and J by 1 base; unmatched bases: 12. CDR3 protein: CASSSGPLAGGSYEQYF. The CDR3 coding sequence is TGTGCCAGCAGCTCGGGCCCCCTTGCGGGGGGTTCCTACGAGCAGTACTTC. Full variable domain (rest looked up from reference TRBV5-4 and TRBJ2-7): ETGVTQSPTHLIKTRGQQVTLRCSSQSGHNTVSWYQQALGQGPQFIFQYYREEENGRGNFPPRFSGLQFPNYSSELNVNALELDDSALYLCASSSGPLAGGSYEQYFGPGTRLTVT.

The genes are TRBV12-3 or TRBV12-4 and TRBJ2-1, with D maybe TRBD2 (5 bases). V lost 5 bases to trimming and J lost 4 bases, with 9 bases between them. The CDR3 runs to 13 residues. CDR3 nucleotides: TGTGCCAGCAGTAGCGGACGTTACAATGAGCAGTTCTTC. This translates into CASSSGRYNEQFF.

The J gene is TRBJ2-3, the V gene TRBV6-2 or TRBV6-3, with 14 bases lining up with TRBD2. Unmatched junction bases numbered 7, after V lost 0 bases and J lost 5 bases. The CDR3 runs to 18 residues. Germline loops: CDR1 MNHEY, CDR2 SVGEGT. The CDR3 here is CASSYSPTSGGAGDTQYF. The CDR3 region has the DNA TGTGCCAGCAGTTACTCGCCGACTAGCGGGGGGGCAGGAGATACGCAGTATTTT.

The V and J genes are TRBV25-1 and TRBJ1-1; tentative D call: TRBD1 (5 bases). CDR1 is MGHDK, CDR2 SYGVNS, per germline. V lost 0 bases and J lost 4, with 12 bases in between. This CDR3 spans 15 amino acids. DNA of the CDR3: TGTGCCAGCAGTGAATACCGGGGCGGAGGCACTGAAGCTTTCTTT. Residues: CASSEYRGGGTEAFF. The whole variable domain, filled in from reference TRBV25-1 and TRBJ1-1, reads EADIYQTPRYLVIGTGKKITLECSQTMGHDKMYWYQQDPGMELHLIHYSYGVNSTEKGDLSSESTVSRIRTEHFPLTLESARPSHTSQYLCASSEYRGGGTEAFFGQGTRLTVV.

CDR3 amino acids: CASSRGQGVYTEAFF. CDR3 coding DNA: TGCGCCAGCAGCCGGGGACAGGGAGTTTACACTGAAGCTTTCTTT. The rearrangement joins TRBV5-1 to TRBJ1-1, with 9 bases aligning to TRBD1. This CDR3 region has 15 residues. CDR1 is SGHRS and CDR2 is YFSETQ in the germline V gene. The trim removed 4 bases at V and 3 bases at J, leaving 7 bases unmatched. The entire variable domain, with the rest obtained from reference TRBV5-1 and TRBJ1-1, is as follows: KAGVTQTPRYLIKTRGQQVTLSCSPISGHRSVSWYQQTPGQGLQFLFEYFSETQRNKGNFPGRFSGRQFSNSRSEMNVSTLELGDSALYLCASSRGQGVYTEAFFGQGTRLTVV.

A few counts support this clone. Other nucleotide sequences in the sample specify the same CDR3. The CDR3 region is CASSSGSLSYEQYF. The CDR3, as DNA: TGTGCCAGCAGCTCTGGATCCTTATCCTACGAGCAGTACTTC. The V and J genes are TRBV2 and TRBJ2-7; D is unresolved. CDR1 is SNHLY, CDR2 FYNNEI, per germline. The CDR3 contains 14 residues. The V and J ends lost 6 bases and 1 base respectively, with 13 bases between them.

The chain has TRBV6-6 and TRBJ2-7; TRBD1 aligns across 8 bases. There are 13 residues in the CDR3. J lost 2 bases, V lost 7 bases, and 4 bases had no gene match. Germline V gene sequence: CDR1 MNHNY, CDR2 SVGAGI (reference sequence). The CDR3 loop reads CASKAGGTYEQYF. In DNA, the CDR3 is TGTGCCAGCAAGGCAGGGGGCACCTACGAGCAGTACTTC.

The chain recombines TRBV5-6 with TRBJ1-4; D perhaps matches TRBD1 (5 bases). Germline V gene data show CDR1 as SGHDT and CDR2 as YYEEEE. There are 12 residues in the CDR3. Trimming removed 1 base from V and 17 bases from J, with 15 bases in between. The CDR3 loop is CASSLRGVGPFF. The CDR3 DNA is TGTGCCAGCAGCTTGAGAGGGGTGGGGCCATTTTTT.

The chain joins TRBV24-1 to TRBJ2-3; D gene uncertain. The CDR3 sequence is 16 residues long. Germline V gives CDR1 KGHDR, CDR2 SFDVKD. V gave up 2 bases and J gave up 0 bases, with 11 bases separating them. The CDR3 nucleotides are TGTGCCACCAGTGATTCGTGGATCTCTAGCACAGATACGCAGTATTTT. Amino acids: CATSDSWISSTDTQYF.

This chain connects TRBV14 to TRBJ1-2; D gene unclear. This CDR3 spans 13 amino acids. Germline CDR1 and CDR2: SGHDN and FVKESK. V lost 3 bases and J lost 3, with 8 bases in between. As DNA, the CDR3 is TGTGCCAGCAGCCAGAGGTACTACTATGGCTACACCTTC. Amino acids: CASSQRYYYGYTF. Using reference TRBV14 and TRBJ1-2 for the parts outside the CDR3, the full variable domain is EAGVTQFPSHSVIEKGQTVTLRCDPISGHDNLYWYRRVMGKEIKFLLHFVKESKQDESGMPNNRFLAERTGGTYSTLKVQPAELEDSGVYFCASSQRYYYGYTFGSGTRLTVV.

The genes are TRBV5-1 and TRBJ2-5; D is possibly TRBD2 (5 bases). The length of the CDR3 is 15 residues. Germline CDR1 SGHRS, CDR2 YFSETQ. Between the trimmed V and J ends, which lost 4 bases and 10 bases, there was a span of 23 bases. The DNA of the CDR3 is TGCGCCAGCAGCCCATCCCCCGATGGGCGAAGCGGCCAGTACTTC. This gives the protein CASSPSPDGRSGQYF.

The rearrangement joins TRBV7-9 to TRBJ2-7; D is undetermined. Trimming removed 3 bases from V and 4 bases from J, with 4 bases in between. In germline, CDR1 is SEHNR, CDR2 FQNEAQ (reference sequence). The CDR3 totals 11 residues. Here the CDR3 DNA reads TGTGCCAGCAGCTTTGAGTACGAGCAGTACTTC. This sequence encodes CASSFEYEQYF.

The chain combines TRBV7-2 with TRBJ1-2; 7 nucleotides line up with TRBD1. Trimming removed 0 bases from V and 2 bases from J; junction bases left unmatched: 6. Germline assignment: CDR1 SGHTA and CDR2 FQGNSA. This CDR3 is built from 16 residues. In DNA, the CDR3 is TGTGCCAGCAGCTTAGCATGGGGCAGGGGGAACTATGGCTACACCTTC. Residues: CASSLAWGRGNYGYTF.

The chain combines TRBV11-2 with TRBJ2-7; maybe TRBD2 (5 bases). CDR1 SGHAT and CDR2 FQNNGV come from the germline V gene. This CDR3 contains 15 residues. Between the trimmed V and J ends, which lost 5 bases and 2 bases, there was a span of 16 bases. CDR3 bases: TGTGCCAGCAGCCCCAGACGGACTCGAACCTACGAGCAGTACTTC. Translating gives CASSPRRTRTYEQYF.

This chain connects TRBV3-1 (or the pseudogene TRBV3-2) to TRBJ1-3; 10 positions agree with TRBD1. Germline CDR1 LGHDT, CDR2 YNNKEL (reference sequence). This CDR3 spans 16 amino acids. Trimming at V came to 2 bases and at J to 3 bases, leaving 4 bases not matched to a gene. CDR3 region: CASSQTRTGGGNTIYF. CDR3 DNA sequence: TGTGCCAGCAGCCAAACCAGGACAGGGGGTGGAAACACCATATATTTT.

The rearrangement links TRBV7-2 to TRBJ1-1; the match to TRBD1 covers 8 bases. The CDR3 runs to 13 residues. Germline V gene data show CDR1 as SGHTA and CDR2 as FQGNSA. Trimming removed 7 bases from V and 7 bases from J; junction bases left unmatched: 8. CDR3 nucleotides: TGTGCCAGCAAGGGACAGGAGGGAGTTGAAGCTTTCTTT. It yields the protein CASKGQEGVEAFF.

The J gene is TRBJ2-2, the V gene TRBV7-2; D might be TRBD2 (6 bases). The V gene's germline CDR1 is SGHTA and CDR2 FQGNSA. The CDR3 spans 15 residues. V lost 5 bases to trimming and J lost 8 bases, with 18 bases between them. As DNA, the CDR3 is TGTGCCAGCAGCCCACCGAGCGCGGGGTTGGGGGAGCTGTTTTTT. This sequence encodes CASSPPSAGLGELFF.